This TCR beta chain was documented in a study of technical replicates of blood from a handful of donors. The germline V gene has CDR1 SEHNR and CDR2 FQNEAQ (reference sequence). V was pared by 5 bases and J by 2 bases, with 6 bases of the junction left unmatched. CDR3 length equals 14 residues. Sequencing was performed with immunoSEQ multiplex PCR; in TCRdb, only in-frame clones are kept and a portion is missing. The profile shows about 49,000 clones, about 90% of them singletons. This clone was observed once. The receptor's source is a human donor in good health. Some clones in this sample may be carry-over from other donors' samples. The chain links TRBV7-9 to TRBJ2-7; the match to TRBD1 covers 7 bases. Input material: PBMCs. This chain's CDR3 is CASSPRQGPYEQYF. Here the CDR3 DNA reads TGTGCCAGCAGCCCCAGACAGGGCCCCTACGAGCAGTACTTC.